The rows below give T cell receptor beta chains drawn from one sample of a study of shared clonotypes between healthy human individuals. The protocol was immunoSEQ multiplex PCR, while the TCRdb copy is restricted to in-frame clones and leaves out a portion. The sample holds over 1.5 million clones, about 98% seen once. The sequencing sample was made of naive CD4+ T cells sorted from blood. The receptor source for this set is a man aged 25 to 40 in good health. CDR3s include the opening cysteine and the closing phenylalanine or tryptophan.

v_call: TRBV14; j_call: TRBJ2-1; cdr3_aa: CASSQDISGLAGRGYNEQFF
v_call: TRBV4-3; j_call: TRBJ2-2; cdr3_aa: CASSQENRANTGELFF
v_call: TRBV7-9; j_call: TRBJ1-1; cdr3_aa: CASSLRSSGVTEAFF
v_call: TRBV14; j_call: TRBJ2-7; cdr3_aa: CASSQGLVYEQYF
v_call: TRBV10-3; j_call: TRBJ2-6; cdr3_aa: CAIKRVSGANVLTF
v_call: TRBV27; j_call: TRBJ2-7; cdr3_aa: CASSRQGLREQYF
v_call: TRBV11-1; j_call: TRBJ2-5; cdr3_aa: CASSSRDRETQYF
v_call: TRBV5-4; j_call: TRBJ1-1; cdr3_aa: CASSLYDRKGGSDTEAFF
v_call: TRBV7-9; j_call: TRBJ2-6; cdr3_aa: CASTSASSGANVLTF
v_call: TRBV5-6; j_call: TRBJ2-7; cdr3_aa: CASSLGQGSYEQYF
v_call: TRBV20-1; j_call: TRBJ1-2; cdr3_aa: CSARVSGYTF